This TCR beta chain derives from a study of cytomegalovirus exposure and HLA in healthy donors. Study outcomes and limitations: Follow-up analysis seemed to connect common viral pathogens with several of the most significant clusters identified.

The PCR made use of 60 Vbeta and 13 Jbeta primers. As processed by the authors: Roughly 11 million of the 60 million to 90 million unique TCR beta chains counted in a later analysis were shared. The assay was immunoSEQ multiplex PCR, and TCRdb's table has in-frame clones only and misses some. The DNA was the basis for D and trimming; V, J and clone size are from that table. The table includes 190,000 or so clones, around four fifths detected once. As concerns this clone: The target antigen is unknown. At one end the junction does not follow the germline gene, possibly because of a read error.

Material for sequencing was PBMCs. The source is a woman between 45 and 65 years old in good health and CMV-seropositive.

The CDR3 loop is CASSLRSGDRQF. CDR3 coding DNA: TGTGCCAGCAGCTTGAGGTCAGGGGACAGACAATTC. The rearrangement joins TRBV5-6 to TRBJ2-7, with 7 bases aligning to TRBD1. The CDR3 totals 12 residues. Germline V gives CDR1 SGHDT, CDR2 YYEEEE. Full variable domain (missing parts from reference TRBV5-6 and TRBJ2-7): DAGVTQSPTHLIKTRGQQVTLRCSPKSGHDTVSWYQQALGQGPQFIFQYYEEEERQRGNFPDRFSGHQFPNYSSELNVNALLLGDSALYLCASSLRSGDRQFGPGTRLTVT.